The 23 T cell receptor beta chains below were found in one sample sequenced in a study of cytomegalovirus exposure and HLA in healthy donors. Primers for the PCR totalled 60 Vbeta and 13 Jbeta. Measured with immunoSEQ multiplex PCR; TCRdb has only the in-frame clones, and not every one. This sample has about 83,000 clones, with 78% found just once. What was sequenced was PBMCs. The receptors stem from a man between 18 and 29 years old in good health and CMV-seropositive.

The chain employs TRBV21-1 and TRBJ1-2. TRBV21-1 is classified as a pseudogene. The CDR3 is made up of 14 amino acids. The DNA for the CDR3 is TGTGCCAGCAGCAAGGGAGGGCCGGGCTATGGCTACACCTTC. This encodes CASSKGGPGYGYTF.

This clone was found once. The CDR3: CASSDVTGPTGELFF. The CDR3 nucleotides read TGCGCCAGCAGTGACGTAACAGGGCCAACCGGGGAGCTGTTTTTT. The chain couples TRBV4-1 to TRBJ2-2, with D perhaps matching TRBD1 (6 bases). This CDR3 contains 15 residues. The germline V gene has CDR1 MGHRA and CDR2 YSYEKL. Deletions cut 6 bases from V and 5 bases from J, with 16 bases between.

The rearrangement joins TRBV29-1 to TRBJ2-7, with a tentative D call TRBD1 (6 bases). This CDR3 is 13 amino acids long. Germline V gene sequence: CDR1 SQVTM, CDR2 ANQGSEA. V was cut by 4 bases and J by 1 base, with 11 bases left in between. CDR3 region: CSVATGASYEQYF. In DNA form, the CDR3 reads TGCAGCGTTGCGACAGGAGCTTCCTACGAGCAGTACTTC.

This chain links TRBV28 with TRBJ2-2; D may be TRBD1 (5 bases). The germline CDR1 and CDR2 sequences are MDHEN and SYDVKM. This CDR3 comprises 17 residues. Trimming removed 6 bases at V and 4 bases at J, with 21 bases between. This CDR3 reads CASRVYHLGRLTGELFF. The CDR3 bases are TGTGCCAGCAGAGTTTATCATTTGGGGCGGCTCACCGGGGAGCTGTTTTTT.

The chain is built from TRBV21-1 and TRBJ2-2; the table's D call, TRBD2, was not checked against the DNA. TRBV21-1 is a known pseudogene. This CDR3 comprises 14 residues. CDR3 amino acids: CASSTSGHTGELFF. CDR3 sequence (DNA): TGTGCCAGCAGCACTAGCGGACACACCGGGGAGCTGTTTTTT.

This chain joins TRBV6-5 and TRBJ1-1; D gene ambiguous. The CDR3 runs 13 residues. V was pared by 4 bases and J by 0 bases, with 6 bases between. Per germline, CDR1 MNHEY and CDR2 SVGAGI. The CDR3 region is CASSFSMNTEAFF. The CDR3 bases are TGTGCCAGCAGTTTTAGCATGAACACTGAAGCTTTCTTT.

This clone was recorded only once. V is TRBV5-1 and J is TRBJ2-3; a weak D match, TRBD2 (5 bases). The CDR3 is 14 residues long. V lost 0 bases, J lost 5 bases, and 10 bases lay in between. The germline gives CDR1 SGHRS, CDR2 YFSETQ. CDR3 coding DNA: TGCGCCAGCAGCTTGGCCGTCGGGGTAGATACGCAGTATTTT. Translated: CASSLAVGVDTQYF.

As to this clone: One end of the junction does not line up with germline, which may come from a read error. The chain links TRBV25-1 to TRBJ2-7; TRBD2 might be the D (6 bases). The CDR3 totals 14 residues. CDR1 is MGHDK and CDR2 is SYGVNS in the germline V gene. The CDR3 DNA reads TGTGCCAGCTCCTGGGGCGGGGTCTCCCACGAGCAGTACTTC. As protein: CASSWGGVSHEQYF.

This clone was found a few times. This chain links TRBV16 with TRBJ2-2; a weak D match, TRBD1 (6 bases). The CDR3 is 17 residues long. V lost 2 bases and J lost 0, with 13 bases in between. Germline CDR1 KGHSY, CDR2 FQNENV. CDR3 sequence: CASSQTPRTANTGELFF. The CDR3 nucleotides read TGTGCCAGCAGCCAAACTCCAAGGACAGCGAACACCGGGGAGCTGTTTTTT. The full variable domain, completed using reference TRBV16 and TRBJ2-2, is GEEVAQTPKHLVRGEGQKAKLYCAPIKGHSYVFWYQQVLKNEFKFLISFQNENVFDETGMPKERFSAKCLPNSPCSLEIQATKLEDSAVYFCASSQTPRTANTGELFFGEGSRLTVL.

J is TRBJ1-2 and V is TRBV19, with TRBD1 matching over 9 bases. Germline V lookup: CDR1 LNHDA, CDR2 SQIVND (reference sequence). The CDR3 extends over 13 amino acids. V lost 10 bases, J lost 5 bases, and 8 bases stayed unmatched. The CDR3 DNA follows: TGTGCCACCCGGACAGGGGTAGGGTATGGCTACACCTTC. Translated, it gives CATRTGVGYGYTF.

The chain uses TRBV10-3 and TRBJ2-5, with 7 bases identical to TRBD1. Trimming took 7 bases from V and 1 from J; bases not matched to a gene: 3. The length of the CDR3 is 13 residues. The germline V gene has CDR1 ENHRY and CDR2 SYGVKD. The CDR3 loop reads CAIKRGPQETQYF. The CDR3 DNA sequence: TGTGCCATCAAGAGGGGGCCCCAAGAGACCCAGTACTTC.

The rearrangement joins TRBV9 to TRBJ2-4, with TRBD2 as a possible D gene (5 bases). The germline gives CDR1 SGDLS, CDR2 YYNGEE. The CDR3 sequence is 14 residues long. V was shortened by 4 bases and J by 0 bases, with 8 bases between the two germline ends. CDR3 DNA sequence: TGTGCCAGCAGCCGGGATCTAGCCAAAAACATTCAGTACTTC. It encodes CASSRDLAKNIQYF.

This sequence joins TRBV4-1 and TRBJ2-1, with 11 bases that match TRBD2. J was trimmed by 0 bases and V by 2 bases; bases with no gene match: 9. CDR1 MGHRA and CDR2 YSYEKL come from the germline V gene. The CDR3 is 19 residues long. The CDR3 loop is CASSQQIAGGPLSYNEQFF. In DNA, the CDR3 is TGCGCCAGCAGCCAACAGATAGCGGGAGGGCCCCTCTCCTACAATGAGCAGTTCTTC.

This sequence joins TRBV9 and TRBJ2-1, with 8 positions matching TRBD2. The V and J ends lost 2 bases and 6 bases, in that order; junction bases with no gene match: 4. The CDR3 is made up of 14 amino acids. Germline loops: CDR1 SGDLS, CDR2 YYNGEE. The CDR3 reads CASSVGLVFNEQFF. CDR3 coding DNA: TGTGCCAGCAGCGTGGGACTAGTTTTCAATGAGCAGTTCTTC.

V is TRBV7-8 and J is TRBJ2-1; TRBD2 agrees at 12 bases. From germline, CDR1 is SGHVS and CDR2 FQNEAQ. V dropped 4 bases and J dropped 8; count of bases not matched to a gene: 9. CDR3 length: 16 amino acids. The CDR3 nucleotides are TGTGCCAGCAGCTCTACGACTAGCGGGAGTGCCGATGAGCAGTTCTTC. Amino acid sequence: CASSSTTSGSADEQFF.

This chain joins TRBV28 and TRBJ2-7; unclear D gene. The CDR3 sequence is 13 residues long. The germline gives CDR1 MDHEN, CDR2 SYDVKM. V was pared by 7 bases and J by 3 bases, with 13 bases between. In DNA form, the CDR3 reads TGTGCCAGCATGATCCCAGGCTTCTACGAGCAGTACTTC. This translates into CASMIPGFYEQYF.

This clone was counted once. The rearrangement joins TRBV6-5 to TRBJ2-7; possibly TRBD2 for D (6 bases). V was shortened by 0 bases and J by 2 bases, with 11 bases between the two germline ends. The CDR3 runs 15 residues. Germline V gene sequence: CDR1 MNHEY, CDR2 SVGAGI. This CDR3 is CASSYSRGSPYEQYF. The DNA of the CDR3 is TGTGCCAGCAGTTACTCGCGGGGTTCGCCCTACGAGCAGTACTTC.

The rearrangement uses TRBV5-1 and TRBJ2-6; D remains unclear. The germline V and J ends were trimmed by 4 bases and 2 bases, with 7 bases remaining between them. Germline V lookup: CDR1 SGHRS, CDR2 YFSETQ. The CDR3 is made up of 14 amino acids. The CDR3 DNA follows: TGCGCCAGCAGCAGAAGCCCTGGGGCCAACGTCCTGACTTTC. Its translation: CASSRSPGANVLTF.

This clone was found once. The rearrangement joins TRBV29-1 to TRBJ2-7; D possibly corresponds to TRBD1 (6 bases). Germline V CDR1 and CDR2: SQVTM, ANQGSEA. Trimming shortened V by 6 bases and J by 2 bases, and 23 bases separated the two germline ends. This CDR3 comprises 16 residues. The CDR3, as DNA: TGCAGCGTGGCCCCCTCCGATGGGGGCCTTCCCTACGAGCAGTACTTC. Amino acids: CSVAPSDGGLPYEQYF.

The CDR3 loop reads CASSHSNTGELFF. The DNA of the CDR3 is TGCGCCAGCAGCCACTCGAACACCGGGGAGCTGTTTTTT. The chain links TRBV5-1 to TRBJ2-2; no reliable D call. The ends were cut back, 4 bases at V and 0 bases at J, with 4 bases in the middle. This CDR3 comprises 13 residues. Germline assignment: CDR1 SGHRS and CDR2 YFSETQ.

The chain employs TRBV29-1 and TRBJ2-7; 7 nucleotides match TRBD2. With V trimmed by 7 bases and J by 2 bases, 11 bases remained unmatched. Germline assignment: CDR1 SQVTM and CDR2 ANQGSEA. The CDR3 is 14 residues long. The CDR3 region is CSGASSGTPYEQYF. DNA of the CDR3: TGCAGCGGCGCCTCCAGCGGGACCCCCTACGAGCAGTACTTC.

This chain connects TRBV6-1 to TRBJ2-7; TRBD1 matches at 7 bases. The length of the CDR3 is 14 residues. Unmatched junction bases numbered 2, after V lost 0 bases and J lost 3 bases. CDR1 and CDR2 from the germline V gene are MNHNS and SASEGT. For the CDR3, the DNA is TGTGCCAGCAGTGAAGCGCAGGGGGACTACGAGCAGTACTTC. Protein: CASSEAQGDYEQYF.

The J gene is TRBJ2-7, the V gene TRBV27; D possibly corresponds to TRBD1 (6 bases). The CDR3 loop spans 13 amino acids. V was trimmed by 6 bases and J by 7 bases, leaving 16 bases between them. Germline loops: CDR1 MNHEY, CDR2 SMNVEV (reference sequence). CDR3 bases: TGTGCCAGCAGCCAAGGGGGATTCGGGGAGCAGTACTTC. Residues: CASSQGGFGEQYF.